What follows is one T cell receptor (beta chain) and its context. V lost 3 bases, J lost 4 bases, and 5 bases stayed unmatched. This CDR3 is built from 15 residues. Germline V gene data show CDR1 as SGHRS and CDR2 as YFSETQ. Authors' data handling: Reference gene primer amplification yielded estimated nucleated cell counts. Sequencing used immunoSEQ multiplex PCR; TCRdb keeps in-frame clones, though not all of them. V and J calls and clone size come straight from that table; D and trimming were deduced from the DNA. The sample consists of roughly 250,000 clones, 79% of them appearing once. This record comes from a study of blood T cell repertoires in COVID-19. Overall study context: The analysed material was cDNA or gDNA that came from T cells, B-cell-depleted T cells, or PBMCs.

The sequencing input was peripheral blood. The gene calls are TRBV5-1 and TRBJ2-1, with TRBD2 matching over 9 bases. The source is a woman aged 40 to 50 with active or convalescent COVID-19. CDR3 nucleotides: TGCGCCAGCAGCTGGACTAGCGAACCTTACAATGAGCAGTTCTTC. As protein: CASSWTSEPYNEQFF.